The clone carrying this TCR beta chain was detected ten times or more. The source of the sample is a study of identical twins. V lost 5 bases to trimming and J lost 5 bases, with 7 bases between them. The CDR3 has 11 residues. TCRdb used MiXCR to reprocess the 5' RACE reads, holding one entry per CDR3 protein. This sample yields approximately 250,000 distinct CDR3 sequences, of which roughly 7.1% are seen a single time; just over 14% belongs to the top ten. These data were also filed under a second study, of T cells expressing NK-cell markers. That report adds: Among eight sequenced donors, seven carried HCMV seropositivity while one was seronegative. The CD3+CD56-NKG2C+ fraction was also led by these clonotypes in several donors.

Sequencing was performed on CD8+ T cells sorted from blood. The receptor's source is a woman in her late teens or twenties in good health. The chain has TRBV12-3 or TRBV12-4 and TRBJ2-7; possibly TRBD1 or TRBD2 for D (5 bases each). As DNA, the CDR3 is TGTGCCAGCAGTGGGGGAAACGAGCAGTACTTC. This encodes CASSGGNEQYF.